Listed below are T cell receptor beta chains from one sample, sequenced in a study of cytomegalovirus exposure and HLA in healthy donors. Measured with immunoSEQ multiplex PCR; TCRdb has only the in-frame clones, and not every one. In the table there are more than 110,000 clones, about 78% of which are singletons. Sequenced material: PBMCs. The receptors stem from a male donor in good health and CMV-seronegative. Both conserved end residues are part of each CDR3. Fields, in order: clone size, D gene, V gene, J gene, CDR3 protein, CDR3 DNA. D genes are given only for firm matches. The size field is filled for only some rows; it gives once, few, many or a size class.

-	-	TRBV5-4	TRBJ2-2	CASWGGARISDTGELFF	TGTGCCAGCTGGGGGGGGGCGAGGATCAGTGACACCGGGGAGCTGTTTTTT
-	TRBD2	TRBV7-7	TRBJ2-1	CASSPGRVGNEQFF	TGTGCTAGCAGCCCCGGGAGGGTTGGGAATGAGCAGTTCTTC
-	-	TRBV30	TRBJ1-2	CAWSEWRTDYGYTF	TGTGCCTGGAGTGAGTGGCGGACAGACTATGGCTACACCTTC
-	-	TRBV5-1	TRBJ2-3	CASSLRTAVRADTQYF	TGCGCCAGCAGCTTGCGTACAGCGGTGAGGGCAGATACGCAGTATTTT
few	TRBD1	TRBV25-1	TRBJ1-2	CASSDQGVGYGYTF	TGTGCCAGCAGTGACCAGGGGGTTGGCTATGGCTACACCTTC
-	TRBD2	TRBV6-5	TRBJ2-5	CASSYLIAGGPQTQYF	TGTGCCAGCAGTTACCTTATAGCGGGGGGGCCCCAGACCCAGTACTTC
few	-	TRBV6-5	TRBJ2-7	CASRPTGFGEQYF	TGTGCCAGCAGGCCGACAGGATTTGGCGAGCAGTACTTC
-	-	TRBV27	TRBJ1-1	CASSWAGREAFF	TGTGCCAGCAGTTGGGCGGGACGTGAAGCTTTCTTT
-	TRBD2	TRBV29-1	TRBJ2-1	CSVDGRRDEQFF	TGCAGCGTCGACGGGAGGCGGGATGAGCAGTTCTTC
-	TRBD1	TRBV30	TRBJ1-2	CAWSPPGGRNNYGYTF	TGTGCCTGGAGTCCTCCAGGGGGACGAAATAACTATGGCTACACCTTC
once	TRBD2	TRBV19	TRBJ2-7	CASSMASGGAGYEQYF	TGTGCCAGTAGTATGGCTAGCGGGGGGGCCGGGTACGAGCAGTACTTC
-	TRBD2	TRBV6-4	TRBJ2-1	CASSDSGGGRDEQFF	TGTGCCAGCAGTGACTCCGGCGGGGGTAGGGATGAGCAGTTCTTC
few	-	TRBV30	TRBJ1-5	CAWVAGGNQPQHF	TGTGCCTGGGTCGCAGGCGGCAATCAGCCCCAGCATTTT
-	TRBD1	TRBV5-1	TRBJ2-7	CASSLEGQAGEQYF	TGCGCCAGCAGCTTGGAAGGACAGGCTGGAGAGCAGTACTTC
-	-	TRBV19	TRBJ2-1	CASSMAGSSYNEQFF	TGTGCCAGTAGTATGGCGGGTAGCTCCTACAATGAGCAGTTCTTC
-	-	TRBV14	TRBJ1-1	CASSLIFRPGNRGINLNTEAFF	TGTGCCAGCAGCCTAATATTTAGACCCGGTAACCGGGGGATAAACCTGAACACTGAAGCTTTCTTT
-	TRBD2	TRBV29-1	TRBJ2-2	CSVEAVGLAGDKNTGELFF	TGCAGCGTTGAAGCGGTAGGACTAGCGGGGGATAAGAACACCGGGGAGCTGTTTTTT
-	TRBD2	TRBV5-1	TRBJ2-7	CASSLGTSGFYEQYF	TGCGCCAGCAGCCTCGGGACTAGCGGGTTCTACGAGCAGTACTTC
-	TRBD2	TRBV5-1	TRBJ2-7	CASSLGTSGEQYF	TGCGCCAGCAGCTTGGGGACTAGCGGCGAGCAGTACTTC
-	-	TRBV29-1	TRBJ2-7	CSVRTRGQYEQYF	TGCAGCGTCCGGACCCGAGGACAGTACGAGCAGTACTTC
few	-	TRBV7-2	TRBJ2-5	CASSLSGKVGETQYF	TGTGCCAGCAGCTTATCGGGGAAGGTGGGAGAGACCCAGTACTTC
-	-	TRBV7-4	TRBJ2-1	CASSGRGRLLYNEQFF	TGTGCCAGCAGCGGTCGAGGTCGGCTACTATACAATGAGCAGTTCTTC
-	TRBD1	TRBV7-9	TRBJ1-1	CASSPSGTGGIQAFF	TGTGCCAGCAGCCCCTCCGGGACAGGAGGGATACAAGCTTTCTTT
-	-	TRBV12-5	TRBJ1-1	CASGETEYTEAFF	TGTGCTAGTGGTGAGACAGAGTACACTGAAGCTTTCTTT
-	-	TRBV6-5	TRBJ2-5	CASSYLGGDKQETQYF	TGTGCCAGCAGTTATTTGGGGGGGGACAAACAAGAGACCCAGTACTTC
-	TRBD1	TRBV7-3	TRBJ1-1	CASSLWTGVSLNTEAFF	TGTGCCAGCAGCCTCTGGACAGGGGTGTCCCTGAACACTGAAGCTTTCTTT
-	-	TRBV29-1	TRBJ1-2	CSVERLQTLMDGYTF	TGCAGCGTTGAACGACTCCAGACGCTCATGGATGGCTACACCTTC
-	-	TRBV6-1	TRBJ2-1	CASCTDWNEQFF	TGTGCCAGCTGCACCGACTGGAATGAGCAGTTCTTC
-	TRBD2	TRBV5-1	TRBJ2-5	CSSSLALAGGETQYF	TGCTCCAGCAGCTTGGCACTAGCGGGCGGAGAGACCCAGTACTTC
-	TRBD2	TRBV13	TRBJ2-7	CASTLGGASYEQYF	TGTGCCAGCACCCTCGGGGGGGCGTCCTACGAGCAGTACTTC
-	-	TRBV19	TRBJ1-6	CASSIGDRESPLHF	TGTGCCAGTAGTATTGGGGATCGGGAATCACCCCTCCACTTT
-	TRBD1	TRBV6-6	TRBJ2-4	CASSYTRDRVNIQYF	TGTGCCAGCAGTTACACCCGGGACAGGGTGAACATTCAGTACTTC
-	-	TRBV7-9	TRBJ1-1	CASSSVDSSTEAFF	TGTGCCAGCAGCTCGGTAGATAGTTCGACTGAAGCTTTCTTT
-	-	TRBV5-4	TRBJ1-1	CASSRQGVTEAFF	TGTGCCAGCAGCAGACAAGGGGTCACTGAAGCTTTCTTT
-	-	TRBV18	TRBJ1-2	CASSPLDRANGYTF	TGTGCCAGCTCACCCCTCGACAGAGCAAATGGCTACACCTTC
-	TRBD2	TRBV30	TRBJ2-7	CAWSVGEGGGVYEQYF	TGTGCCTGGAGTGTAGGGGAGGGCGGGGGGGTTTACGAGCAGTACTTC
once	TRBD1	TRBV7-9	TRBJ1-5	CASSSQGGHQPQHF	TGTGCCAGCAGCTCACAGGGGGGGCATCAGCCCCAGCATTTT
-	-	TRBV5-6	TRBJ1-4	CASSLAGEGRCELFF	TGTGCCAGCAGCTTGGCAGGGGAGGGACGGTGTGAACTGTTTTTT